This T cell receptor (beta chain) comes out of a study of shared clonotypes between healthy human individuals. Study context: For every donor, three CD4 naive, three CD4 memory, two CD8 naive and one CD8 memory plates were used.

The naive CD8 fraction comprised CD45RO-negative cells positively selected for CCR7 and excluded terminally differentiated effector memory CD45RA+ cells. This clone was seen only once. V was cut by 3 bases and J by 1 base, with 13 bases left in between. Germline-derived CDR1 and CDR2 are SGDLS and YYNGEE. This CDR3 has 15 amino acids. Here immunoSEQ multiplex PCR was the method, and the copy in TCRdb shows in-frame clones only, minus some. Of about 2.1 million clones detected, roughly 93% appear once; the ten largest clones hold over 1.5%. This TCR derives from a man in his late teens or twenties in good health. Some clones in this sample may be carry-over from other donors' samples. V and J are TRBV9 and TRBJ1-2; maybe TRBD1 (5 bases). The sequenced sample was naive CD8+ T cells from PBMCs. The CDR3 spells CASSAGPHLNYGYTF. CDR3 DNA sequence: TGTGCCAGCAGCGCAGGGCCTCATCTTAACTATGGCTACACCTTC.